This T cell receptor beta chain was profiled in a study of a mutant IDH1 vaccine in newly diagnosed glioma. Study information: Earlier treatment was radiotherapy, temozolomide, or both, with most getting both.

As to this clone: Its antigen remains unidentified.

Using immunoSEQ multiplex PCR, the repertoire was profiled, and TCRdb retains in-frame clones only, with some absent. The data show roughly 74,000 clones, 75% to 90% seen once. Noted time point: week 23, last vaccination. In the vaccine, a single dose held 300 ug of the mutant IDH1 20-mer peptide, along with topical imiquimod. The specimen comprised PBMCs, sampled from a glioma patient whose treatment included an IDH1 peptide vaccine. The source is a woman aged 50 to 60 with glioma.

The CDR3 coding sequence is TGCGCCACCAGAACCGGGAGGGCTGCCTACGAGCAGTACTTC. This gives the protein CATRTGRAAYEQYF. The V gene is TRBV10-2, the J gene TRBJ2-7; 8 nucleotides align to TRBD2. Germline CDR1 WSHSY, CDR2 SAAADI. Unmatched junction bases numbered 10, after V lost 10 bases and J lost 2 bases. This CDR3 is 14 amino acids long.